The clone carrying this TCR beta chain was recorded at least ten times. The target antigen is unknown. This sample stems from a study of regulatory T cells in long-lasting Graves disease. The authors built TCR beta libraries using iRepertoire HTBI primers and Arm-PCR of CDR3 regions. TCRdb re-analysed the multiplex PCR reads in MiXCR, keeping a single row per CDR3 protein. The sample has approximately 470,000 distinct CDR3 sequences, roughly 15% seen once. Trimming took off 6 bases at V and 2 bases at J, with 7 bases between the two ends. Germline CDR1 SNHLY, CDR2 FYNNEI. This CDR3 spans 13 amino acids. The study's findings and limits: Thyroid tissue went unstudied; only peripheral blood was examined. Having only a small sample size may have limited accuracy.

Noted time point: newly diagnosed GD, antithyroid drugs for less than 3 months. Researchers made the TCR library from RNA that was extracted from PBMCs. Separately, the same data were catalogued under a study of T cells in Graves' hyperthyroidism and ophthalmopathy. That report adds: Stable Graves' hyperthyroidism meant no ophthalmopathy progression within 18 months. Each patient was aged 18 to 65 and had newly diagnosed hyperthyroidism of under 2 months' duration.

The source is a man aged 40-50 years with Graves disease. Sequenced material: peripheral blood mononuclear cells (PBMCs), taken at new diagnosis, from a patient treated with antithyroid drugs. The V call is TRBV2, the J call TRBJ2-2, with D unclear. The CDR3 sequence: CASRLENTGELFF. The CDR3 DNA is TGTGCCAGCAGGTTAGAAAACACCGGGGAGCTGTTTTTT.